One sample yielded the 3 T cell receptor beta chains listed below, sequenced in a study of regulatory T cells in long-lasting Graves disease. Arm-PCR of CDR3 regions and iRepertoire HTBI primers were the basis on which TCR beta libraries were built. Each CDR3 protein gets one entry after TCRdb re-called the multiplex PCR reads with MiXCR. In the table there are some 470,000 distinct CDR3 sequences, under 25% of which are singletons. Time point of the sample: persistent/refractory GD, antithyroid drugs over 5 years with positive TRAb. The TCR library was prepared using RNA isolated from PBMCs. Sequenced material: peripheral blood mononuclear cells (PBMCs), taken when the disease was refractory, from a patient treated with antithyroid drugs. These receptors were obtained from a female donor with Graves disease.

This clonotype showed up many times. In DNA form, the CDR3 reads TGTGCCAGCAGGAGGGACGACATGTATGGCTACACCTTC. Its protein is CASRRDDMYGYTF. This chain connects TRBV28 to TRBJ1-2; TRBD1 might be the D (5 bases). V was trimmed by 6 bases and J by 5 bases, leaving 13 bases between them. This CDR3 has 13 amino acids. Germline V CDR1 and CDR2: MDHEN, SYDVKM.

This clonotype was found once. With a much larger clone just one base away, this may be a read error. The chain links TRBV28 to TRBJ2-7, with a tentative D call TRBD2 (7 bases). The CDR3 consists of 20 residues. V gave up 1 base and J gave up 2 bases, with 27 bases separating them. Germline CDR1 MDHEN, CDR2 SYDVKM. Here the CDR3 DNA reads TGTGCCAGCAGTTTATCGGCGGGCGGGGGCAGAACGGGGCCGGCCTACGAGCAGTACTTC. Its protein product is CASSLSAGGGRTGPAYEQYF.

This clonotype was seen many times. The gene calls are TRBV30 and TRBJ1-2; the D is unclear. The V and J ends lost 0 bases and 5 bases respectively, with 4 bases between them. Per the germline V gene, CDR1 is GTSNPN and CDR2 is SVGIG (reference sequence). CDR3 length: 11 residues. This chain's CDR3 is CAWSVKYGYTF. DNA of the CDR3: TGTGCCTGGAGTGTCAAGTATGGCTACACCTTC.